These T cell receptor beta chains were read from a single sample in a study of vaccination and CD4 T cells after COVID-19. TCRdb fed the PCR reads into MiXCR, producing one record per CDR3 protein. The sample includes about 15,000 distinct CDR3 sequences, more than 45% of them seen just once. These receptors' targets are unknown. The sample in question was CD4+ T cells from blood, cultured in vitro, obtained about 7 months after SARS-CoV-2 vaccination. All receptors derive from a human donor who had recovered from COVID-19. Both conserved end residues are part of each CDR3. D genes are given only for firm matches. Clone size is stated in some rows and not others, as once, few, many or a class when expanded.

CDR3nt: TGTGCCATCAGTGAAAGGGGGATTCAGCCCCAGCATTTT
CDR3aa: CAISERGIQPQHF
d_gene: NA
v_gene: TRBV10-3
abundance: once
j_gene: TRBJ1-5
len: 13

CDR3nt: TGCAGTGCTAGAGATGTCCGGGGGGGGTACCACGAGCAGTACTTC
CDR3aa: CSARDVRGGYHEQYF
d_gene: TRBD2
v_gene: TRBV20-1
abundance: once
j_gene: TRBJ2-7
len: 15

CDR3nt: TGCAGTGCTAGAGACGGCAGGGCGACCTACGAGCAGTACTTC
CDR3aa: CSARDGRATYEQYF
d_gene: NA
v_gene: TRBV20-1
abundance: NA
j_gene: TRBJ2-7
len: 14

CDR3nt: TGTGCCAGTACTCGCGACCCCTATAATTCACCCCTCCACTTT
CDR3aa: CASTRDPYNSPLHF
d_gene: NA
v_gene: TRBV6-1
abundance: NA
j_gene: TRBJ1-6
len: 14

CDR3nt: TGTGCCAGCAGCCAGAGACCGGCCCCAGATACGCAGTATTTT
CDR3aa: CASSQRPAPDTQYF
d_gene: NA
v_gene: TRBV6-1
abundance: NA
j_gene: TRBJ2-3
len: 14

CDR3nt: TGTGCCAGCAGGTCCCTTTGGACAGGGGCAGGAAACACCATATATTTT
CDR3aa: CASRSLWTGAGNTIYF
d_gene: TRBD1
v_gene: TRBV7-9
abundance: NA
j_gene: TRBJ1-3
len: 16

CDR3nt: TGTGCCAGCAGCCCCCGAAGCGGGGGGCCAGCCGGGACCCAGTACTTC
CDR3aa: CASSPRSGGPAGTQYF
d_gene: TRBD2
v_gene: TRBV7-9
abundance: NA
j_gene: TRBJ2-5
len: 16

CDR3nt: TGTGCCAGCAGCTTAGCTGGACGCCTTACTAACTATGGCTACACCTTC
CDR3aa: CASSLAGRLTNYGYTF
d_gene: NA
v_gene: TRBV7-2
abundance: NA
j_gene: TRBJ1-2
len: 16

CDR3nt: TGTGCCAGCAGTTCAAACCCGGGGGGCGGCTACACCTTC
CDR3aa: CASSSNPGGGYTF
d_gene: NA
v_gene: TRBV6-5
abundance: few
j_gene: TRBJ1-2
len: 13

CDR3nt: TGTGCCACCAGCAGAGATCCCCAGGGTGGGGAGACCCAGTACTTC
CDR3aa: CATSRDPQGGETQYF
d_gene: NA
v_gene: TRBV15
abundance: few
j_gene: TRBJ2-5
len: 15

CDR3nt: TGCAGTGCCAAACAGGCAGTAGATACGCAGTATTTT
CDR3aa: CSAKQAVDTQYF
d_gene: NA
v_gene: TRBV20-1
abundance: once
j_gene: TRBJ2-3
len: 12

CDR3nt: TGTGCCAGCAGTTACGGACGAGGAAGGACTCCTAATCAGCCCCAGCATTTT
CDR3aa: CASSYGRGRTPNQPQHF
d_gene: NA
v_gene: TRBV6-5
abundance: NA
j_gene: TRBJ1-5
len: 17

CDR3nt: TGTGCCAGCCGCAGACTAGCTAGCGGAGATACGCAGTATTTT
CDR3aa: CASRRLASGDTQYF
d_gene: TRBD2
v_gene: TRBV2
abundance: NA
j_gene: TRBJ2-3
len: 14

CDR3nt: TGCAGTGCTTACAAGACGGACCGGGAGACTTTAAGCTCCTACAATGAGCAGTTCTTC
CDR3aa: CSAYKTDRETLSSYNEQFF
d_gene: NA
v_gene: TRBV20-1
abundance: NA
j_gene: TRBJ2-1
len: 19

CDR3nt: TGTGCCAGCAGCGCCCCGGGACAACCATACTCTGAAGCTTTCTTT
CDR3aa: CASSAPGQPYSEAFF
d_gene: NA
v_gene: TRBV6-1
abundance: NA
j_gene: TRBJ1-1
len: 15

CDR3nt: TGTGCCAGCAGCAAAAGGGTCCATGAGCAGTTCTTC
CDR3aa: CASSKRVHEQFF
d_gene: NA
v_gene: TRBV21-1
abundance: NA
j_gene: TRBJ2-1
len: 12

CDR3nt: TGTGCCAGCAGTTTAGCGGGGGGCAGGGGGAAGGCCGGGGAGCTGTTTTTT
CDR3aa: CASSLAGGRGKAGELFF
d_gene: NA
v_gene: TRBV12-3/TRBV12-4
abundance: NA
j_gene: TRBJ2-2
len: 17

CDR3nt: TGTGCCAGCAGTTACTCGAGCGGGGGATCCTACGAGCAGTACTTC
CDR3aa: CASSYSSGGSYEQYF
d_gene: TRBD2
v_gene: TRBV6-5
abundance: once
j_gene: TRBJ2-7
len: 15

CDR3nt: TGTGCCAGCAGAGTCGGTTCTGGGGCCAACGTCCTGACTTTC
CDR3aa: CASRVGSGANVLTF
d_gene: NA
v_gene: TRBV6-1
abundance: NA
j_gene: TRBJ2-6
len: 14

CDR3nt: TGTGCCAGCAAGAGGGAGAGCTCCTACAATGAGCAGTTCTTC
CDR3aa: CASKRESSYNEQFF
d_gene: NA
v_gene: TRBV2
abundance: NA
j_gene: TRBJ2-1
len: 14

CDR3nt: TGTGCAAGTCGCACGGGACAGCTTAGCAATCAGCCCCAGCATTTT
CDR3aa: CASRTGQLSNQPQHF
d_gene: NA
v_gene: TRBV12-2
abundance: NA
j_gene: TRBJ1-5
len: 15

CDR3nt: TGTGCCAGCAGCCCTAGCCGTGATACGCAGTATTTT
CDR3aa: CASSPSRDTQYF
d_gene: NA
v_gene: TRBV7-2
abundance: few
j_gene: TRBJ2-3
len: 12

CDR3nt: TGTGCCAGCAGTGTTATGACAGGGGCCGAGCAGTACTTC
CDR3aa: CASSVMTGAEQYF
d_gene: TRBD1
v_gene: TRBV2
abundance: NA
j_gene: TRBJ2-7
len: 13

CDR3nt: TGTGCCAGTAGACACCCCGCGAGGGGCACTGAAGCTTTCTTT
CDR3aa: CASRHPARGTEAFF
d_gene: NA
v_gene: TRBV19
abundance: NA
j_gene: TRBJ1-1
len: 14

CDR3nt: TGTGCCACCAGCAGACCATACAGGGGCCGCGCCGTAAGCAATCAGCCCCAGCATTTT
CDR3aa: CATSRPYRGRAVSNQPQHF
d_gene: TRBD1
v_gene: TRBV15
abundance: few
j_gene: TRBJ1-5
len: 19

CDR3nt: TGTGCCAGCAGTGAACAATGGGGCACAGATACGCAGTATTTT
CDR3aa: CASSEQWGTDTQYF
d_gene: NA
v_gene: TRBV2
abundance: few
j_gene: TRBJ2-3
len: 14

CDR3nt: TGTGCCAGCAGCCCCCAACGCCCAATCCTGGAGACCCAGTACTTC
CDR3aa: CASSPQRPILETQYF
d_gene: NA
v_gene: TRBV6-1
abundance: NA
j_gene: TRBJ2-5
len: 15

CDR3nt: TGTGCCAGCAGGAGGGCTAGCGGCCAAGAGACCCAGTACTTC
CDR3aa: CASRRASGQETQYF
d_gene: TRBD2
v_gene: TRBV27
abundance: NA
j_gene: TRBJ2-5
len: 14

CDR3nt: TGTGCCAGCAGTTTTCGTCTATCCTACGAGCAGTACTTC
CDR3aa: CASSFRLSYEQYF
d_gene: NA
v_gene: TRBV12-3/TRBV12-4
abundance: NA
j_gene: TRBJ2-7
len: 13

CDR3nt: TGTGCCAGCAGCTTAGTGGGCGGGAGTGTCCCAGAGACCCAGTACTTC
CDR3aa: CASSLVGGSVPETQYF
d_gene: TRBD2
v_gene: TRBV7-2
abundance: NA
j_gene: TRBJ2-5
len: 16

CDR3nt: TGCAGTGCCCCCCTCATCGGGGGGGGTGGCTACACCTTC
CDR3aa: CSAPLIGGGGYTF
d_gene: NA
v_gene: TRBV20-1
abundance: few
j_gene: TRBJ1-2
len: 13